Below, 27 T cell receptor beta chains from the same sample are listed, as sequenced in a study of control samples from healthy donors and cancer patients. This table comes from immunoSEQ multiplex PCR, and its TCRdb copy is limited to in-frame clones, with some not included. The repertoire holds 94,000 or so clones, with less than 85% as singletons. The sequenced sample consisted of PBMCs. Receptors originate from a man between 65 and 85 years old with lung cancer.

This chain connects TRBV5-6 to TRBJ2-3; possibly TRBD1 for D (5 bases). With 6 bases removed from V and 1 base from J, the gap between germline ends came to 12 bases. Germline V lookup: CDR1 SGHDT, CDR2 YYEEEE. This CDR3 is built from 14 residues. In DNA form, the CDR3 reads TGTGCCAGCATCCCGGTACAGGGCACAGATACGCAGTATTTT. Translation: CASIPVQGTDTQYF.

The V gene is TRBV25-1, the J gene TRBJ1-2; D unresolved. This CDR3 has 14 residues. V was trimmed by 3 bases and J by 8 bases, leaving 16 bases between them. Germline CDR1 and CDR2: MGHDK and SYGVNS. DNA of the CDR3: TGTGCCAGCAGTGACGAAGGATGGCTGACAGGCTACACCTTC. Translation: CASSDEGWLTGYTF.

In the case of this clone: Other DNA sequences within the sample encode an identical CDR3. The V gene is TRBV19, the J gene TRBJ2-7; no clear D. Trimming shortened V by 3 bases and J by 4 bases, and 7 bases separated the two germline ends. Per the germline V gene, CDR1 is LNHDA and CDR2 is SQIVND (reference sequence). There are 12 residues in the CDR3. This chain's CDR3 is CASSIPGYEQYF. CDR3 sequence (DNA): TGTGCCAGTAGTATCCCGGGTTACGAGCAGTACTTC.

V gene TRBV4-1 combines with J gene TRBJ1-1; D may be TRBD1 (5 bases). CDR3 length: 15 residues. V was clipped by 0 bases and J by 7 bases, with 15 bases between them. Germline CDR1 MGHRA, CDR2 YSYEKL. In DNA, the CDR3 is TGCGCCAGCAGCCAAGATCAGGGAAAGGCGGATGAAGCTTTCTTT. This codes for CASSQDQGKADEAFF.

The rearrangement joins TRBV5-6 to TRBJ2-1; D gene ambiguous. CDR3 length: 15 amino acids. The V end was cut by 3 bases, the J end by 0 bases, with 10 bases between. CDR1 is SGHDT, CDR2 YYEEEE, per germline. The CDR3 reads CASSSVLSSYNEQFF. For the CDR3, the DNA is TGTGCCAGCAGCTCGGTTCTAAGCTCCTACAATGAGCAGTTCTTC.

The rearrangement uses TRBV12-5 and TRBJ2-7; 8 nucleotides match TRBD1. This CDR3 region has 12 residues. Germline CDR1 and CDR2: LGHNT and FRNRAP. The V and J ends lost 9 bases and 6 bases, in that order; junction bases with no gene match: 7. CDR3 coding DNA: TGTGCTAGCGGAATAGACAGGGGCGAGCAGTACTTC. This translates into CASGIDRGEQYF.

This clone is medium-sized. This chain connects TRBV27 to TRBJ1-2; D gene ambiguous. Germline-derived CDR1 and CDR2 are MNHEY and SMNVEV (reference sequence). V shed 5 bases and J shed 1 base, with 8 bases lying between them. This CDR3 region has 13 residues. For the CDR3, the DNA is TGTGCCAGCAGTATCTCCCTTAACTATGGCTACACCTTC. As protein: CASSISLNYGYTF.

The CDR3 loop reads CASSLDGLGNEQFF. Written as DNA, the CDR3 is TGTGCCAGCAGCTTAGACGGCCTAGGAAATGAGCAGTTCTTC. The genes are TRBV7-9 and TRBJ2-1; D remains unclear. The CDR3 covers 14 residues. Trimming cost V 1 base and J 7 bases, with 11 bases left between them. CDR1 SEHNR and CDR2 FQNEAQ come from the germline V gene (reference sequence).

This clone came up a few times. The chain combines TRBV27 with TRBJ1-2; D ambiguous. Germline CDR1 MNHEY, CDR2 SMNVEV (reference sequence). Trimming pared 8 bases from V and 6 bases from J, leaving 10 bases between. The CDR3 has 11 residues. The CDR3 DNA sequence: TGTGCCAGCCCTTCGGTCCATGGCTACACCTTC. It is translated as CASPSVHGYTF.

The genes are TRBV2 and TRBJ2-7; D gene uncertain. The CDR3 totals 12 residues. Germline loops: CDR1 SNHLY, CDR2 FYNNEI. V shed 6 bases and J shed 0 bases, with 6 bases lying between them. Here the CDR3 reads CASREPSYEQYF. The CDR3 nucleotides read TGTGCCAGCAGGGAACCCTCCTACGAGCAGTACTTC.

V usage is TRBV11-2 and J usage is TRBJ2-7; 7 bases are shared with TRBD1. The junction had 8 bases not matched to a gene; V was cut back by 1 base and J by 2 bases. The CDR3 covers 16 residues. Germline CDR1 SGHAT, CDR2 FQNNGV. The CDR3 DNA sequence: TGTGCCAGCAGCTTAGGGCCAACTACAGGGGCCTACGAGCAGTACTTC. It encodes CASSLGPTTGAYEQYF.

CDR3: CAWGTGGSGNTIYF. DNA for the CDR3: TGTGCCTGGGGTACCGGTGGGTCTGGAAACACCATATATTTT. The chain links TRBV30 to TRBJ1-3; the D is unclear. Trimming shortened V by 5 bases and J by 1 base, and 12 bases separated the two germline ends. Germline-derived CDR1 and CDR2 are GTSNPN and SVGIG (reference sequence). This CDR3 is built from 14 residues. The whole variable domain, filled in from reference TRBV30 and TRBJ1-3, reads SQTIHQWPATLVQPVGSPLSLECTVEGTSNPNLYWYRQAAGRGLQLLFYSVGIGQISSEVPQNLSASRPQDRQFILSSKKLLLSDSGFYLCAWGTGGSGNTIYFGEGSWLTVV.

This chain links TRBV6-5 with TRBJ2-5; TRBD1 might be the D (6 bases). The CDR3 covers 13 residues. Germline lookup yields CDR1 MNHEY and CDR2 SVGAGI. V dropped 7 bases and J dropped 2 bases, with 11 bases sitting between them. CDR3 DNA: TGTGCCAGCACTTGGACAGCACAAGAGACCCAGTACTTC. It codes for CASTWTAQETQYF.

The rearrangement links TRBV5-6 to TRBJ1-2, with D unclear. Germline V gene lookup returns CDR1 SGHDT and CDR2 YYEEEE. The CDR3 has 12 residues. Deletions cut 1 base from V and 12 bases from J, with 13 bases between. CDR3 sequence reads: CASSLNTDGNTF. CDR3 coding DNA: TGTGCCAGCAGCTTGAATACCGACGGGAACACCTTC.

This clone was observed once. The rearrangement uses TRBV15 and TRBJ1-2; possibly TRBD1 for D (5 bases). The CDR3 length is 15 residues. Per germline, CDR1 LNHNV and CDR2 YYDKDF (reference sequence). Trimming removed 0 bases at V and 7 bases at J, with 15 bases between. The CDR3 here is CATSRDRTPFGGYTF. The CDR3 DNA reads TGTGCCACCAGCAGAGATCGGACACCCTTTGGTGGCTACACCTTC.

CDR3 sequence reads: CASSLGPTSGNTIYF. The CDR3 nucleotides read TGTGCCAGCAGTTTAGGGCCGACGTCTGGAAACACCATATATTTT. This rearrangement joins TRBV27 to TRBJ1-3, with D uncertain. The germline V and J ends were trimmed by 2 bases and 1 base, with 9 bases remaining between them. There are 15 residues in the CDR3. The germline V gene has CDR1 MNHEY and CDR2 SMNVEV (reference sequence).

The V call is TRBV11-3, the J call TRBJ2-7; D is perhaps TRBD1 (6 bases). Germline V gives CDR1 SGHNT, CDR2 YENEEA. Trimming took off 1 base at V and 0 bases at J, with 13 bases between the two ends. There are 16 residues in the CDR3. Here the CDR3 DNA reads TGTGCCAGCAGCTTAGGCCCCTTAGGGGGCTCCTACGAGCAGTACTTC. Translated: CASSLGPLGGSYEQYF.

The rearrangement joins TRBV6-1 to TRBJ1-4; 7 nucleotides align to TRBD1. The germline V gene has CDR1 MNHNS and CDR2 SASEGT. The CDR3 runs to 15 residues. V was pared by 3 bases and J by 13 bases, with 14 bases of the junction left unmatched. Here the CDR3 DNA reads TGTGCCAGCAGTGATTCAACAGGGGTGGGGGAAGGACTGTTTTTT. The encoded protein is CASSDSTGVGEGLFF.

There are a few counts of this clone. The chain couples TRBV28 to TRBJ1-5, with unresolved D. This CDR3 contains 17 residues. Trimming cost V 5 bases and J 7 bases, with 24 bases left between them. The germline gives CDR1 MDHEN, CDR2 SYDVKM. CDR3 nucleotides: TGTGCCAGCAGTGAAATAAAAGGCAGGAGCAAGCGACAGCCCCAGCATTTT. It translates to CASSEIKGRSKRQPQHF.

V gene TRBV19 combines with J gene TRBJ1-5, with D perhaps TRBD1 (5 bases). Germline CDR1 and CDR2: LNHDA and SQIVND (reference sequence). This CDR3 contains 15 residues. V lost 2 bases and J lost 4, with 12 bases in between. CDR3 protein: CASSITGVTNQPQHF. CDR3 DNA: TGTGCCAGTAGTATAACGGGGGTAACTAATCAGCCCCAGCATTTT. The full variable domain, completed using reference TRBV19 and TRBJ1-5, is DGGITQSPKYLFRKEGQNVTLSCEQNLNHDAMYWYRQDPGQGLRLIYYSQIVNDFQKGDIAEGYSVSREKKESFPLTVTSAQKNPTAFYLCASSITGVTNQPQHFGDGTRLSIL.

This chain joins TRBV5-5 and TRBJ1-2; the D gene is possibly TRBD1 (6 bases). This CDR3 comprises 16 residues. Germline CDR1 reads SGHKS; CDR2 reads YYEKEE (reference sequence). V lost 0 bases to trimming and J lost 0 bases, with 12 bases between them. The CDR3 DNA sequence: TGTGCCAGCAGCTTGGTAGGTCAGGGGACTAACTATGGCTACACCTTC. It is translated as CASSLVGQGTNYGYTF.

The J gene is TRBJ2-7, the V gene TRBV12-5; TRBD1 or TRBD2 may be the D gene (5 bases each). From germline, CDR1 is LGHNT and CDR2 FRNRAP. V lost 6 bases and J lost 6, with 18 bases in between. The CDR3 sequence is 14 residues long. The CDR3 spells CASGPPGTLREQYF. The CDR3, as DNA: TGTGCTAGTGGGCCCCCCGGGACGCTCCGCGAGCAGTACTTC.

This clone was observed a single time. CDR3 coding DNA: TGCGCCAGCAGCTTGTCGGGACAGGGTTTCACAGATACGCAGTATTTT. This translates into CASSLSGQGFTDTQYF. The V call is TRBV5-1, the J call TRBJ2-3, with 9 bases lining up with TRBD1. Germline V CDR1 and CDR2: SGHRS, YFSETQ. The J segment lost 2 bases and the V segment lost 1 base, leaving 5 bases of the junction unmatched. The CDR3 totals 16 residues.

CDR3 DNA sequence: TGTGCCAGCAGACGGACACAAGAGACCCAGTACTTC. It codes for CASRRTQETQYF. The chain links TRBV28 to TRBJ2-5, with D possibly being TRBD1 (5 bases). V lost 6 bases to trimming and J lost 2 bases, with 7 bases between them. CDR3 size: 12 residues. Per germline, CDR1 MDHEN and CDR2 SYDVKM.

The chain employs TRBV7-3 and TRBJ1-1; 9 bases align to TRBD1. Germline V gives CDR1 SGHTA, CDR2 FQGTGA. V was clipped by 5 bases and J by 4 bases; unmatched bases: 11. The CDR3 loop spans 16 amino acids. This chain's CDR3 is CASSINTGTGPTEAFF. CDR3 DNA: TGTGCCAGCAGCATAAATACCGGGACAGGGCCCACTGAAGCTTTCTTT.

J is TRBJ1-5 and V is TRBV10-2; no clear D gene. The CDR3 runs to 12 residues. V was clipped by 4 bases and J by 6 bases, with 7 bases between them. From germline, CDR1 is WSHSY and CDR2 SAAADI. CDR3: CASSVPGQPQHF. Here the CDR3 DNA reads TGCGCCAGCAGTGTCCCGGGTCAGCCCCAGCATTTT.

This chain links TRBV12-5 with TRBJ1-5; no clear D. The CDR3 covers 13 residues. Germline assignment: CDR1 LGHNT and CDR2 FRNRAP. Trimming left V 0 bases short and J 5 bases short, with 5 bases between. In nucleotides, the CDR3 is TGTGCTAGTGGTTTGGTTGGCGATCAGCCCCAGCATTTT. Translated, it gives CASGLVGDQPQHF.